The 13 T cell receptor beta chains in this list originate from one sample, sequenced in a study of blood T cell repertoires in COVID-19 (TCRdb year 2020). The library relied on the immunoSEQ multiplex PCR assay. In TCRdb, the immuneACCESS table is reduced to in-frame sequences with V and J assigned. These tables do not hold every clone; where another copy was compared, an unresolved V gene accounts for under half, and the others remain unexplained. The sample table lists almost 95,000 clones, roughly 89% of them with a count of one. The leading ten clones occupy around 20% of the sample. Sequencing used peripheral blood. The receptors were gathered from a woman aged 55 to 70 with COVID-19, enrolled during active disease.

The J gene is TRBJ2-1, the V gene TRBV7-2; D may be TRBD2 (5 bases). V dropped 5 bases and J dropped 7 bases, with 21 bases sitting between them. This CDR3 is 16 amino acids long. CDR1 and CDR2 from the germline V gene are SGHTA and FQGNSA. In DNA, the CDR3 is TGTGCCAGCAGCCCCCCTCGCCCGGCTAGCATAAATGAGCAGTTCTTC. Amino acids: CASSPPRPASINEQFF.

The chain has TRBV5-6 and TRBJ1-5; 9 bases map to TRBD1. This CDR3 region has 14 residues. Germline-derived CDR1 and CDR2 are SGHDT and YYEEEE. The trim removed 4 bases at V and 6 bases at J, leaving 5 bases unmatched. The CDR3 DNA reads as TGTGCCAGCAGCATCACAGGGGGCGGTCAGCCCCAGCATTTT. Translation: CASSITGGGQPQHF.

The chain uses TRBV7-8 and TRBJ2-7; D might be TRBD2 (6 bases). The CDR3 spans 14 residues. CDR1 is SGHVS and CDR2 is FQNEAQ in the germline V gene. V was trimmed by 5 bases and J by 3 bases, leaving 14 bases between them. CDR3 nucleotide sequence: TGTGCCAGCAGCCTGGGGACTGCCGGCTACGAGCAGTACTTC. Its translation: CASSLGTAGYEQYF.

This chain connects TRBV18 to TRBJ1-1; a weak D match, TRBD1 (5 bases). V shed 5 bases and J shed 2 bases, with 9 bases lying between them. The CDR3 is 13 residues long. The germline V gene has CDR1 KGHSH and CDR2 LQKENI. The CDR3 sequence is CASSNDRNTEAFF. In DNA form, the CDR3 reads TGTGCCAGCTCAAATGACAGAAACACTGAAGCTTTCTTT.

A few counts support this clone. The rearrangement uses TRBV19 and TRBJ1-5; D gene unclear. V dropped 5 bases and J dropped 12 bases, with 20 bases sitting between them. Germline lookup yields CDR1 LNHDA and CDR2 SQIVND (reference sequence). CDR3 length equals 14 residues. Here the CDR3 reads CASSETPSNVHQHF. CDR3 nucleotides: TGTGCCAGTAGTGAGACACCCTCCAATGTACACCAGCATTTT. The full variable domain, with the rest looked up from reference TRBV19 and TRBJ1-5, is DGGITQSPKYLFRKEGQNVTLSCEQNLNHDAMYWYRQDPGQGLRLIYYSQIVNDFQKGDIAEGYSVSREKKESFPLTVTSAQKNPTAFYLCASSETPSNVHQHFGDGTRLSIL.

The gene calls are TRBV5-1 and TRBJ2-4; tentatively, D is TRBD2 (5 bases). Per the germline V gene, CDR1 is SGHRS and CDR2 is YFSETQ. This CDR3 spans 10 amino acids. The V gene lost 6 bases and the J gene lost 15 bases, with 13 bases spanning the gap. CDR3 DNA sequence: TGCGCCAGCAACCCTGCGGGTTGGTACTTC. Residues: CASNPAGWYF.

The chain has TRBV14 and TRBJ2-5, with TRBD2 matching 8 bases. The CDR3 consists of 16 residues. Germline assignment: CDR1 SGHDN and CDR2 FVKESK. V lost 0 bases to trimming and J lost 2 bases; unmatched junction nucleotides: 5. The CDR3 region has the DNA TGTGCCAGCAGCCAAGAAGCGGGGGCGGTGCAAGAGACCCAGTACTTC. It is translated as CASSQEAGAVQETQYF.

The chain combines TRBV9 with TRBJ2-2; 8 bases agree with TRBD2. The CDR3 is 19 amino acids. V trimming: 0 bases; J trimming: 2 bases; junction bases outside the gene matches: 12. The germline V gene has CDR1 SGDLS and CDR2 YYNGEE. CDR3 DNA sequence: TGTGCCAGCAGCGTAGGGGCCCCTTTTAGCGGGGCCAACACCGGGGAGCTGTTTTTT. Translation gives CASSVGAPFSGANTGELFF.

The V gene is TRBV15, the J gene TRBJ1-3, with TRBD1 identical over 7 bases. The V and J ends lost 5 bases and 0 bases, in that order; junction bases with no gene match: 7. Germline V gene sequence: CDR1 LNHNV, CDR2 YYDKDF (reference sequence). The CDR3 length is 16 residues. The CDR3: CATSARQGLSGNTIYF. CDR3 in DNA: TGTGCCACCAGCGCTCGACAGGGACTCTCTGGAAACACCATATATTTT. Based on the CDR3 plus reference TRBV15 and TRBJ1-3, the full variable domain is DAMVIQNPRYQVTQFGKPVTLSCSQTLNHNVMYWYQQKSSQAPKLLFHYYDKDFNNEADTPDNFQSRRPNTSFCFLDIRSPGLGDTAMYLCATSARQGLSGNTIYFGEGSWLTVV.

This clone was seen ten or more times. The V gene is TRBV4-2, the J gene TRBJ1-2; 7 bases line up with TRBD1. V was clipped by 2 bases and J by 5 bases; unmatched bases: 11. CDR1 LGHNA and CDR2 YNFKEQ come from the germline V gene. The CDR3 loop spans 16 amino acids. In DNA, the CDR3 is TGTGCCAGCAGCCAAACGGGACAGCCAGGTAGTTATGGCTACACCTTC. Encoded protein: CASSQTGQPGSYGYTF.

This rearrangement joins TRBV7-9 to TRBJ2-5; D remains unclear. This CDR3 comprises 11 residues. Trimming removed 4 bases from V and 3 bases from J, with 3 bases in between. Germline lookup yields CDR1 SEHNR and CDR2 FQNEAQ (reference sequence). CDR3 coding DNA: TGTGCCAGCAGCTCCGAAGAGACCCAGTACTTC. As protein: CASSSEETQYF.

Here the CDR3 reads CASSPSRANYGYTF. The CDR3 DNA is TGTGCCAGCAGCCCCTCGAGGGCTAACTATGGCTACACCTTC. The chain recombines TRBV4-2 with TRBJ1-2; D unclear. The length of the CDR3 is 14 residues. With 4 bases removed from V and 0 bases from J, the gap between germline ends came to 9 bases. Germline lookup yields CDR1 LGHNA and CDR2 YNFKEQ.

The chain links TRBV7-9 to TRBJ1-4; D not certain. Germline V CDR1 and CDR2: SEHNR, FQNEAQ (reference sequence). V was pared by 5 bases and J by 7 bases, with 14 bases between. This CDR3 region has 14 residues. As DNA, the CDR3 is TGTGCCAGCAGCACCGCAACGGGGAGTGAAAAACTGTTTTTT. Amino acids: CASSTATGSEKLFF.